The rows below give T cell receptor beta chains drawn from one sample of a study of blood T cell repertoires in COVID-19. TCRdb's table, derived via immunoSEQ multiplex PCR, lists solely in-frame clones and lacks some. The sample has 200,000 to 300,000 clones; approximately 82% are singletons. Sequenced material: peripheral blood. The receptors originated from an elderly woman with acute or convalescent COVID-19. The CDR3 runs from the conserved cysteine through the conserved F or W. A D gene is named only where the DNA matches it firmly. Rows may omit the clone size; those that give it use once, few, many or a size class.

>TRBV6-5|TRBD2|-|TRBJ2-7
TGTGCCAGCAGGCCGACGGCGGGAGTCCCCTACGAGCAGTACTTC
CASRPTAGVPYEQYF
>TRBV5-6|-|-|TRBJ1-5
TGTGCCAGCAGCTTCACCGGGGGGTTCCGGCAAAATCAGCCCCAGCATTTT
CASSFTGGFRQNQPQHF
>TRBV28|TRBD1|once|TRBJ1-5
TGTGCCAGCACCCCACCCCGACAGGGAGTAGCTCAGCCCCAGCATTTT
CASTPPRQGVAQPQHF
>TRBV5-1|-|few|TRBJ1-2
TGCGCCAGCAGCCAGGGACATCTCTATGGCTACACCTTC
CASSQGHLYGYTF
>TRBV5-1|TRBD2|-|TRBJ2-3
TGCGCCAGCAGCTTGACTAGCGGGTACTCAGATACGCAGTATTTT
CASSLTSGYSDTQYF
>TRBV5-1|-|-|TRBJ1-6
TGCGCCAGCAGCTTGGACCAGGCAAGCCTGATTAATTCACCCCTCCACTTT
CASSLDQASLINSPLHF
>TRBV28|-|-|TRBJ1-2
TGTGCCAGCAGTTTAGAAGGAGGGAGGAGGGCTAACTATGGCTACACCTTC
CASSLEGGRRANYGYTF
>TRBV7-6|TRBD2|once|TRBJ2-2
TGTGCCAGCAGCGACTTAGCGGGGGGGCGCGGGGAGCTGTTTTTT
CASSDLAGGRGELFF
>TRBV9|-|-|TRBJ1-5
TGTGCCAGCAGCGTAGACGCAGGGGGCAATCAGCCCCAGCATTTT
CASSVDAGGNQPQHF
>TRBV6-5|-|-|TRBJ1-2
TGTGCCAGCAGTCCGGAACGGGGTGTGGGCTACACCTTC
CASSPERGVGYTF
>TRBV9|TRBD2|-|TRBJ2-1
TGTGCCAGCAGCAACGGCGGGGGGTCCTACAATGAGCAGTTCTTC
CASSNGGGSYNEQFF
>TRBV11-2|-|-|TRBJ2-2
TGTGCCAGCAGCTTAGGACTAGGAGGGACCGGGGAGCTGTTTTTT
CASSLGLGGTGELFF
>TRBV9|TRBD1|-|TRBJ2-5
TGTGCCAGCAGCCCCTGGGACAGGGGGGAGACCCAGTACTTC
CASSPWDRGETQYF
>TRBV6-1|TRBD1|-|TRBJ2-7
TGTGCCAGCAGTGAATGGGGACAGGTATCCTACGAGCAGTACTTC
CASSEWGQVSYEQYF
>TRBV7-9|-|-|TRBJ2-3
TGTGCCAGCAGCCTCTCGACACGCCGTCCCACAGATACGCAGTATTTT
CASSLSTRRPTDTQYF
>TRBV19|-|-|TRBJ2-7
TGTGCCAGTAGTCCGCCGTGGGGGGTTTCCGAGCAGTACTTC
CASSPPWGVSEQYF
>TRBV2|-|few|TRBJ1-2
TGTGCCAGCAGTGACCGAGGTGGCTACACCTTC
CASSDRGGYTF
>TRBV19|TRBD1|-|TRBJ2-7
TGTGCCAGTAGTACCACCGGGACAGGGGCCTACGAGCAGTACTTC
CASSTTGTGAYEQYF
>TRBV5-1|TRBD1|-|TRBJ2-3
TGCGCCAGCAGCTTGGCCGGGACAGGGCTCACAGATACGCAGTATTTT
CASSLAGTGLTDTQYF
>TRBV14|TRBD1|-|TRBJ2-5
TGTGCCAGCAGCCAAGGGCAACAGGGGGGAGAGACCCAGTACTTC
CASSQGQQGGETQYF
>TRBV5-5|TRBD1|-|TRBJ1-5
TGTGCCAGCAGCCTTGGACAGGGAACACAGCCCCAGCATTTT
CASSLGQGTQPQHF
>TRBV12-5|TRBD2|-|TRBJ2-1
TGTGCTAGTGGTATAGGACTAGCGGGGGACAATGAGCAGTTCTTC
CASGIGLAGDNEQFF
>TRBV12-3/TRBV12-4|-|-|TRBJ1-1
TGTGCCAGCAGTTTATTCGGGAACACTGAAGCTTTCTTT
CASSLFGNTEAFF
>TRBV4-2|TRBD1|-|TRBJ2-2
TGTGCCAGCAGCCGGGGACAGGGGGGTGATTACACCGGGGAGCTGTTTTTT
CASSRGQGGDYTGELFF
>TRBV7-3|-|-|TRBJ2-5
TGTGCCAGCAGCTTAGGGGGCGGGGAGACCCAGTACTTC
CASSLGGGETQYF
>TRBV5-1|TRBD1|-|TRBJ1-1
TGCGCCAGCAGCGGGACAGGGAACGGTGAAGCTTTCTTT
CASSGTGNGEAFF
>TRBV5-6|-|-|TRBJ1-2
TGTGCCAGCAGCTTGGCCGGGGGAGGGGGCTACACCTTC
CASSLAGGGGYTF
>TRBV5-6|-|-|TRBJ2-5
TGTGCCAGCAGCTTGGAACGGGGGATCCAAGAGACCCAGTACTTC
CASSLERGIQETQYF
>TRBV28|-|-|TRBJ1-1
TGTGCCAGCAGTCAGGGGTGGCGAACTGAAGCTTTCTTT
CASSQGWRTEAFF
>TRBV15|-|-|TRBJ2-6
TGTGCCACCAGCAGAGGAGGGACTGGGGCCAACGTCCTGACTTTC
CATSRGGTGANVLTF
>TRBV7-9|-|few|TRBJ1-1
TGTGCCAGCAGCTTAAAAGAACGGGACACTGAAGCTTTCTTT
CASSLKERDTEAFF
>TRBV29-1|TRBD2|-|TRBJ2-5
TGCAGCGTTGAGGAGCGGGGTAGGGGAGAGACCCAGTACTTC
CSVEERGRGETQYF
>TRBV5-8|TRBD1|-|TRBJ1-5
TGTGCCAGCACCGACAGGGGGTACGGCAATCAGCCCCAGCATTTT
CASTDRGYGNQPQHF